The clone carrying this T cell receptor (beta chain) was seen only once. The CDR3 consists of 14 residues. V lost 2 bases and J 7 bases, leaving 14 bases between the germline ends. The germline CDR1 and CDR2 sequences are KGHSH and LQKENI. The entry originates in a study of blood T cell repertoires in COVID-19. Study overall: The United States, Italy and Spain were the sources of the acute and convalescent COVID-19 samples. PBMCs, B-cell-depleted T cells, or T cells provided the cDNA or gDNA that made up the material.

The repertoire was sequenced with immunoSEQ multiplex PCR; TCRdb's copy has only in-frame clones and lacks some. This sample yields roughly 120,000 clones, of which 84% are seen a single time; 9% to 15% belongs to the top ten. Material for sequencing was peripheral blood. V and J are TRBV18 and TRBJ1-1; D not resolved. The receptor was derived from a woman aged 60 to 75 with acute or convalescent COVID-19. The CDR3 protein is CASSPGTQGGEAFF. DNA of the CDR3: TGTGCCAGCTCACCAGGAACCCAAGGAGGTGAAGCTTTCTTT.